What follows are 25 T cell receptor beta chains derived from one specimen sequenced in a study of read filtering for tumor transcriptome and immune sequencing. The library was built from 400 ng RNA with molecular barcoded adaptors for alpha/delta and beta/gamma chains. TCRdb re-derived calls from the reads in MiXCR, one entry per CDR3 protein. The data contain 50,000 or so distinct CDR3 sequences, around 20% of them seen just once; the ten biggest clones take up 15% to 19%. Sequenced sample: a population of CD138-negative cells sorted from bone marrow. These receptors were obtained from a donor at least 40 years old with multiple myeloma.

This clonotype was seen many times. This sequence joins TRBV12-3 or TRBV12-4 and TRBJ1-1, with TRBD1 identical over 12 bases. The length of the CDR3 is 14 residues. V shed 7 bases and J 8 bases; nucleotides not matched to a gene: 8. CDR3 loop: CASNPGQGASEAFF. The CDR3 DNA follows: TGTGCCAGCAATCCGGGACAGGGGGCCTCAGAAGCTTTCTTT.

This clonotype was recorded at least ten times. CDR3 amino acids: CASSLVLDRANTEAFF. The CDR3 DNA is TGTGCCAGCAGTTTAGTGTTGGACAGGGCGAACACTGAAGCTTTCTTT. The chain uses TRBV12-3 or TRBV12-4 and TRBJ1-1; 8 bases fit TRBD1. CDR3 length: 16 amino acids. J lost 1 base, V lost 1 base, and 5 bases had no gene match.

This clonotype was found many times. The J gene is TRBJ1-5, the V gene TRBV12-3 or TRBV12-4; a possible D gene is TRBD1 (5 bases). The CDR3 length is 15 residues. The germline V and J ends were trimmed by 3 bases and 2 bases, with 11 bases remaining between them. This CDR3 is CASSLGGTGNQPQHF. CDR3 nucleotide sequence: TGTGCCAGCAGTTTGGGTGGGACTGGCAATCAGCCCCAGCATTTT.

This clonotype has at least ten counts. This rearrangement joins TRBV29-1 to TRBJ2-2; TRBD2 aligns across 13 bases. In germline, CDR1 is SQVTM, CDR2 ANQGSEA. J was trimmed by 5 bases and V by 4 bases; bases with no gene match: 7. CDR3 length: 16 residues. CDR3 nucleotide sequence: TGCAGCGTTGGTCCCACTAGCGGGAGGGCTACCGGGGAGCTGTTTTTT. Its protein product is CSVGPTSGRATGELFF.

Regarding this clonotype: This clone may be a read error of a much larger clone one base away. The chain combines TRBV5-4 with TRBJ1-4, with D unclear. Per germline, CDR1 SGHNT and CDR2 YYREEE (reference sequence). The CDR3 spans 14 residues. CDR3 loop: CASSLLRSNERLFF. The CDR3 DNA reads as TGTGCCAGCAGCTTGTTACGGAGTAATGAAAGACTGTTTTTT. The full variable domain, in which reference TRBV5-4 and TRBJ1-4 provide the parts outside the CDR3, is ETGVTQSPTHLIKTRGQQVTLRCSSQSGHNTVSWYQQALGQGPQFIFQYYREEENGRGNFPPRFSGLQFPNYSSELNVNALELDDSALYLCASSLLRSNERLFFGSGTQLSVL.

This clonotype came up a few times. The chain couples TRBV27 to TRBJ1-5; D not certain. Germline V CDR1 and CDR2: MNHEY, SMNVEV (reference sequence). Trimming took 6 bases from V and 8 from J, leaving 17 bases between them. The CDR3 sequence is 14 residues long. For the CDR3, the DNA is TGTGCCAGCAGCACCGCCCCCGAAGGAAAGCCCCAGCATTTT. It translates to CASSTAPEGKPQHF.

This clonotype was recorded many times. J is TRBJ1-5 and V is TRBV29-1, with a tentative D call TRBD1 (6 bases). CDR3 length: 15 residues. Trimming shortened V by 6 bases and J by 2 bases, and 17 bases separated the two germline ends. Germline V gene sequence: CDR1 SQVTM, CDR2 ANQGSEA. DNA for the CDR3: TGCAGCGTGCTTGGGGGCGGGGGAGGCAATCAGCCCCAGCATTTT. This translates into CSVLGGGGGNQPQHF.

Ten or more counts support this clonotype. This rearrangement joins TRBV5-1 to TRBJ2-1; the match to TRBD2 covers 9 bases. V was pared by 1 base and J by 4 bases, with 3 bases of the junction left unmatched. Germline V gene lookup returns CDR1 SGHRS and CDR2 YFSETQ. The CDR3 contains 15 residues. CDR3 DNA sequence: TGCGCCAGCAGCTTGCTAGCGGGGAATTACAATGAGCAGTTCTTC. This encodes CASSLLAGNYNEQFF.

This clonotype was detected only once. This chain links TRBV5-6 with TRBJ2-4; D not certain. Per germline, CDR1 SGHDT and CDR2 YYEEEE. Trimming removed 4 bases from V and 0 bases from J, with 5 bases in between. The CDR3 is made up of 13 amino acids. The CDR3 sequence is CASSVLAKNIQYF. In DNA form, the CDR3 reads TGTGCCAGCAGCGTTCTAGCCAAAAACATTCAGTACTTC.

This clonotype showed up many times. The rearrangement links TRBV28 to TRBJ2-3; the D is unclear. CDR1 and CDR2 from the germline V gene are MDHEN and SYDVKM. The CDR3 length is 10 residues. V shed 7 bases and J shed 8 bases, with 7 bases lying between them. The CDR3 DNA is TGTGCCAGCATGCGGAGTACGCAGTATTTT. Protein: CASMRSTQYF.

This clonotype rates as medium-sized. The chain employs TRBV12-3 or TRBV12-4 and TRBJ2-1; 9 bases match TRBD2. V dropped 6 bases and J dropped 9; count of bases not matched to a gene: 12. The CDR3 consists of 15 residues. CDR3 loop: CASRLAGGPYGEQFF. The CDR3 DNA follows: TGTGCCAGCAGACTTGCGGGAGGGCCTTACGGTGAGCAGTTCTTC.

The chain uses TRBV9 and TRBJ2-1; 7 positions agree with TRBD2. The CDR3 is 16 residues long. Trimming took 0 bases from V and 7 from J; bases not matched to a gene: 10. Germline V lookup: CDR1 SGDLS, CDR2 YYNGEE. The DNA for the CDR3 is TGTGCCAGCAGCGTAGTCCCAGCGGGAACGCGAAATGAGCAGTTCTTC. The encoded protein is CASSVVPAGTRNEQFF.

This clonotype has at least ten counts. CDR3 region: CASSSDSHTEAFF. DNA of the CDR3: TGTGCCAGCAGCTCGGACAGCCACACTGAAGCTTTCTTT. The rearrangement uses TRBV7-8 and TRBJ1-1; a weak D match, TRBD1 (6 bases). Germline-derived CDR1 and CDR2 are SGHVS and FQNEAQ. V was clipped by 4 bases and J by 3 bases, with 9 bases between them. This CDR3 has 13 amino acids.

On this clonotype itself: Possible read error: a much larger clone is one base away. The rearrangement joins TRBV6-2 or TRBV6-3 to TRBJ2-4, with D maybe TRBD1 (5 bases). V lost 6 bases, J lost 3 bases, and 12 bases lay in between. The CDR3 is 14 residues long. Per germline, CDR1 MNHEY and CDR2 SVGEGT. CDR3 protein: CASRDLGVKNIQYF. DNA of the CDR3: TGTGCCAGCAGGGACCTAGGGGTCAAAAACATTCAGTACTTC.

This clonotype was observed at least ten times. The chain joins TRBV20-1 to TRBJ2-5, with 9 bases matching TRBD1. Germline loops: CDR1 DFQATT, CDR2 SNEGSKA (reference sequence). This CDR3 contains 14 residues. The V and J ends lost 2 bases and 9 bases, in that order; junction bases with no gene match: 10. CDR3 loop: CSARFPTGGKSQYF. The CDR3 DNA sequence: TGCAGTGCTAGATTTCCCACAGGGGGCAAGTCCCAGTACTTC.

This clonotype was counted between two and nine times. The CDR3 region is CASSSGYIQYF. CDR3 sequence (DNA): TGTGCCAGCAGTTCAGGGTACATTCAGTACTTC. The chain combines TRBV12-3 or TRBV12-4 with TRBJ2-4; maybe TRBD1 (5 bases). The CDR3 spans 11 residues. The V and J ends lost 4 bases and 8 bases respectively, with 6 bases between them.

With respect to this clonotype: A far larger clone is off by one base, so a read error is likely. This chain's CDR3 is CASSPAATACNEQFF. The CDR3 DNA reads TGTGCCAGCAGCCCAGCCGCTACCGCCTGCAATGAGCAGTTCTTC. The chain carries TRBV7-2 and TRBJ2-1; D not resolved. CDR1 and CDR2 from the germline V gene are SGHTA and FQGNSA. The CDR3 extends over 15 amino acids. The V and J ends lost 5 bases and 6 bases respectively, with 17 bases between them.

A few counts support this clonotype. This chain links TRBV20-1 with TRBJ2-1; 10 bases are a match to TRBD1. Per the germline V gene, CDR1 is DFQATT and CDR2 is SNEGSKA (reference sequence). The CDR3 loop spans 16 amino acids. J gave up 4 bases and V 5 bases, and 11 bases lay outside the gene matches. The DNA of the CDR3 is TGCAGTGCTTCTTATCGGACAGGGGGAATTTACAATGAGCAGTTCTTC. Amino acids: CSASYRTGGIYNEQFF.

Sample share makes this clonotype medium-sized. This chain connects TRBV2 to TRBJ2-2, with 7 bases that match TRBD1. Germline CDR1 and CDR2: SNHLY and FYNNEI. After removal of 3 bases from V and 2 bases from J, the junction contained 3 bases not matched to a gene. The CDR3 totals 15 residues. The CDR3 loop reads CASSETGLNTGELFF. The CDR3 nucleotides are TGTGCCAGCAGTGAGACAGGGTTAAACACCGGGGAGCTGTTTTTT.

This clonotype was counted ten times or more. This chain links TRBV29-1 with TRBJ2-2, with unresolved D. Per the germline V gene, CDR1 is SQVTM and CDR2 is ANQGSEA. The CDR3 has 13 residues. The ends were cut back, 6 bases at V and 4 bases at J, with 12 bases in the middle. This CDR3 is CSVGRAATGELFF. CDR3 bases: TGCAGCGTAGGAAGGGCAGCCACCGGGGAGCTGTTTTTT.

Of note for this clonotype: The junction and the germline gene differ at one end; a read error may be behind it. The gene calls are TRBV12-3 or TRBV12-4 and TRBJ2-7, with D perhaps given as TRBD1 or TRBD2 (5 bases each). The length of the CDR3 is 16 residues. DNA of the CDR3: TGTGCCAGCAGGGCAGTCCGGGGCAGACTAAACTACGTGCAGTACTTC. This translates into CASRAVRGRLNYVQYF.

This clonotype was observed many times. A much more abundant neighbour one base away suggests this may be a read error. CDR3 amino acids: CASSGTSGDEQFF. The CDR3 nucleotides are TGTGCCAGTTCCGGGACTAGCGGAGATGAGCAGTTCTTC. J is TRBJ2-1 and V is TRBV2; 11 positions match TRBD2. Germline V lookup: CDR1 SNHLY, CDR2 FYNNEI. Trimming took 9 bases from V and 8 from J; bases not matched to a gene: 6. The CDR3 spans 13 residues.

As for this clonotype: The junction does not match germline at one end; this may be a read error. This sequence joins TRBV5-1 and TRBJ2-7, with D maybe TRBD1 (6 bases). There are 14 residues in the CDR3. Germline CDR1 and CDR2: SGHRS and YFSETQ. CDR3 sequence reads: CASIYTGTTYEEYF. The CDR3 region has the DNA TGCGCCAGCATCTACACTGGGACAACCTACGAGGAGTACTTC. The full variable domain, in which reference TRBV5-1 and TRBJ2-7 provide the parts outside the CDR3, is KAGVTQTPRYLIKTRGQQVTLSCSPISGHRSVSWYQQTPGQGLQFLFEYFSETQRNKGNFPGRFSGRQFSNSRSEMNVSTLELGDSALYLCASIYTGTTYEEYFGPGTRLTVT.

This chain joins TRBV9 and TRBJ2-1; D is uncertain. This CDR3 comprises 15 residues. CDR1 and CDR2 from the germline V gene are SGDLS and YYNGEE. The ends were cut back, 4 bases at V and 0 bases at J, with 11 bases in the middle. CDR3 DNA sequence: TGTGCCAGCAGCCCCCACACCAACTCCTACAATGAGCAGTTCTTC. This translates into CASSPHTNSYNEQFF.

This chain links TRBV12-3 or TRBV12-4 with TRBJ2-7; weak D call: TRBD2 (5 bases). The CDR3 totals 16 residues. Trimming took off 4 bases at V and 2 bases at J, with 18 bases between the two ends. CDR3 sequence: CASSSRGGRRPYEQYF. CDR3 nucleotide sequence: TGTGCCAGCAGTTCCCGAGGAGGCCGACGCCCCTACGAGCAGTACTTC.